One TCR beta chain is described in this entry. Its cognate antigen is unknown. Some clones are missing from TCRdb's copy, which holds only in-frame ones; the method was immunoSEQ multiplex PCR. Among under 6,000 clones listed, around 96% were seen once. V was cut by 4 bases and J by 3 bases, with 13 bases left in between. The CDR3 is 14 amino acids. CDR1 and CDR2 (germline): SGHDT, YYEEEE. This record belongs to a study of tumor-infiltrating lymphocytes in localized non-small cell lung cancer. Across the study: Tumor tissue and non-adjacent uninvolved lung came from each patient. Notes on the study in general: Each assay used a separate piece of the same tissue. TCR sequencing covered a subset of patients with enough tissue. IM1 and IM2 tumors showed no difference in T-cell fraction.

The sample was uninvolved lung tissue not adjacent to the tumor. J is TRBJ1-2 and V is TRBV5-6; the D gene is possibly TRBD1 (5 bases). This receptor was identified in a human donor with non-small cell lung cancer. For the CDR3, the DNA is TGTGCCAGCAGCACTTCCGGGACGGACTATGGCTACACCTTC. Protein sequence: CASSTSGTDYGYTF. Supplemented by reference TRBV5-6 and TRBJ1-2, the full variable domain reads DAGVTQSPTHLIKTRGQQVTLRCSPKSGHDTVSWYQQALGQGPQFIFQYYEEEERQRGNFPDRFSGHQFPNYSSELNVNALLLGDSALYLCASSTSGTDYGYTFGSGTRLTVV.